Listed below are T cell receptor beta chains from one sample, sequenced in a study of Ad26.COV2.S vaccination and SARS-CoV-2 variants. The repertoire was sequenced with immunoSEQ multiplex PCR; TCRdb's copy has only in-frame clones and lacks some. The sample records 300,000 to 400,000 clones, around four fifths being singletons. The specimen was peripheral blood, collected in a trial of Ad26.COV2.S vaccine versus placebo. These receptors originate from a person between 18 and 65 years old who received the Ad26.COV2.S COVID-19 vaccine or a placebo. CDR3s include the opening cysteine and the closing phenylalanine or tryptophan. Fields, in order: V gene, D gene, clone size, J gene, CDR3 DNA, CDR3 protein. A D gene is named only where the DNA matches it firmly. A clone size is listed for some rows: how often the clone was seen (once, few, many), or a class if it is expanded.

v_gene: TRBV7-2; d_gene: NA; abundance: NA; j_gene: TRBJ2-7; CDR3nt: TGTGCCAGCAGCTTAGATCCGGGTTACGAGCAGTACTTC; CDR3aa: CASSLDPGYEQYF
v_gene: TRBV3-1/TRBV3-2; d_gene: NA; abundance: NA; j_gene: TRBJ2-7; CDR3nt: TGTGCCAGCAGCCTCGCGGGGCAGGGACGATCCTACGAGCAGTACTTC; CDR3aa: CASSLAGQGRSYEQYF
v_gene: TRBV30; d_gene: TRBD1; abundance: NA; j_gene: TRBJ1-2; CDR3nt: TGTGCCTGGAGTGGGAACTACAGGGGGATACATGGCTACACCTTC; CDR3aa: CAWSGNYRGIHGYTF
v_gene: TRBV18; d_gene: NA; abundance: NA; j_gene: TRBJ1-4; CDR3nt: TGTGCCAGCTCACGGGGTCCAGGGAGTGAAAAACTGTTTTTT; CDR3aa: CASSRGPGSEKLFF
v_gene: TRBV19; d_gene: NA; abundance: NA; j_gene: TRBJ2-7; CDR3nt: TGTGCCAGTAGTATAGGGACGGCAACCTACGAGCAGTACTTC; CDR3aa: CASSIGTATYEQYF
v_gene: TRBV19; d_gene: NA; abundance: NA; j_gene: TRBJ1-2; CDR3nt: TGTGCCAGTAGTATACAGACACCGACTCTTAACTATGGCTACACCTTC; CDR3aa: CASSIQTPTLNYGYTF
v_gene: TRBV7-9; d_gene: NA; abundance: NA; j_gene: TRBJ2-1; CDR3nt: TGTGCCAGCAGCCCAGGGCAAGATGTACAGAAGTTCTTC; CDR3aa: CASSPGQDVQKFF
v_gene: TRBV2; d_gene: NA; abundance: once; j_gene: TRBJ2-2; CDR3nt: TGTGCCAGCAGCCCCCTTCGGAGCTTCGGGGAGCTGTTTTTT; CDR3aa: CASSPLRSFGELFF
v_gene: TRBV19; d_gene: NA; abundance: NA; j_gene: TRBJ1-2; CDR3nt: TGTGCCAGTAGTATAGCCCTAGACACCAATGGCTACACCTTC; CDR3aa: CASSIALDTNGYTF
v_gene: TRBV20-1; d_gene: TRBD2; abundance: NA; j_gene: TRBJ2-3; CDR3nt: TGCAGTGCTAGTGGGGCCTCTAGCGGGGGGGATGCAGATACGCAGTATTTT; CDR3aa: CSASGASSGGDADTQYF
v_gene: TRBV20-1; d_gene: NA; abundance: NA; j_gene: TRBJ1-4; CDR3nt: TGCAGTGCTAGTCAGGGACCCCGGGGAGAAAAACTGTTTTTT; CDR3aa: CSASQGPRGEKLFF
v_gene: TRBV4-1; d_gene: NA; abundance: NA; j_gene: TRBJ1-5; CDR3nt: TGCGCCAGCAGCCCCCCGGGGTTAATCGATCAGCCCCAGCATTTT; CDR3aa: CASSPPGLIDQPQHF
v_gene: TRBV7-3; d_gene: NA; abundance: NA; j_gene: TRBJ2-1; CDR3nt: TGTGCCAGCAGCCCACAGGGCCCCTCCTACAATGAGCAGTTCTTC; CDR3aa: CASSPQGPSYNEQFF
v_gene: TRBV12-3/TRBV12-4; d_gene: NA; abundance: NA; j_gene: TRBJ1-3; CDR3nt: TGTGCCAGCAGTCCCCCCCTTGGAAACACCATATATTTT; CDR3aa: CASSPPLGNTIYF
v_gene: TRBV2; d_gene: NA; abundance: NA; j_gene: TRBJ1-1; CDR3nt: TGTGCCAGCATCCGTATCGTCAGGGGAGGGACTGAAGCTTTCTTT; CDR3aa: CASIRIVRGGTEAFF
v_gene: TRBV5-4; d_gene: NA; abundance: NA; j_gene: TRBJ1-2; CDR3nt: TGTGCCAGCAGCTTGGGCACCAGGAACTATGGCTACACCTTC; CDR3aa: CASSLGTRNYGYTF
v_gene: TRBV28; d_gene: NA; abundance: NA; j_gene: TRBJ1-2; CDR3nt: TGTGCCAGCAGTTTAGGTTATTTGGGCGGGGGAGACTATGGCTACACCTTC; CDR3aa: CASSLGYLGGGDYGYTF
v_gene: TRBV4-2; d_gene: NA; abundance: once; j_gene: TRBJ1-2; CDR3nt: TGTGCCAGCAGCCAAGACCGGGACTTTTATGGCTACACCTTC; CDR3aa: CASSQDRDFYGYTF
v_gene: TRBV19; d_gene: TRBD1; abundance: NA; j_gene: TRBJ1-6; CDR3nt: TGTGCCAGTAGTATTTCGACGGACAGGGGGTGGGTTTCACCCCTCCACTTT; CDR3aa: CASSISTDRGWVSPLHF
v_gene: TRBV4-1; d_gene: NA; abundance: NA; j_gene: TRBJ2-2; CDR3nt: TGCGCCAGCAGCCAAGGGGGACTCCCGGGTACCGGGGAGCTGTTTTTT; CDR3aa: CASSQGGLPGTGELFF
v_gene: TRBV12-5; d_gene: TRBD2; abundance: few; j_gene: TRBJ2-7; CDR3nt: TGTGCTACTGGGACTAGCGGGACCTACGAGCAGTACTTC; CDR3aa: CATGTSGTYEQYF
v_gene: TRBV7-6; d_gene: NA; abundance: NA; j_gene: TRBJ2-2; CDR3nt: TGTGCCAGCAGCTTCGGGGGACATCTGGGGCTGTTTTTT; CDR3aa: CASSFGGHLGLFF
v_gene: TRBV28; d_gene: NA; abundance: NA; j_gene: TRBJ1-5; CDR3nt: TGTGCCAGCAGGTCGCCCCAGGGTGACAATCAGCCCCAGCATTTT; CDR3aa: CASRSPQGDNQPQHF
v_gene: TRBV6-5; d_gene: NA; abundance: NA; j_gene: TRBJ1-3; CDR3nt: TGTGCCAGCAGTTACCGGACAGATCGTGGCCGAAACACCATATATTTT; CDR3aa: CASSYRTDRGRNTIYF
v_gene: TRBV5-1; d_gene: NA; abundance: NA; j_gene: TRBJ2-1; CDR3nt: TGCGCCAGCAGCTTAATGGGGACGGACAATGAGCAGTTCTTC; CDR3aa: CASSLMGTDNEQFF
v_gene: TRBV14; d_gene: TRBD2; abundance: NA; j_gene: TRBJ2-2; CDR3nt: TGTGCCAGCAGCCGCCGGACTAGCGGGGGAAACGGGGAGCTGTTTTTT; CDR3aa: CASSRRTSGGNGELFF
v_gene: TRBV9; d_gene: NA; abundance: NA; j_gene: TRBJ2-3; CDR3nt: TGTGCCAGCAGCGTAAGGGTTAGCACAGATACGCAGTATTTT; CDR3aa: CASSVRVSTDTQYF
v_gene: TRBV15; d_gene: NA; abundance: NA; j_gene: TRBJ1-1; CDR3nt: TGTGCCACCAGCATAGACACTGAAGCTTTCTTT; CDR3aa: CATSIDTEAFF
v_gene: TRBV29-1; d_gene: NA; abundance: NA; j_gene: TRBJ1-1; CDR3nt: TGCAGCGTCTATGGACCAATGAACACTGAAGCTTTCTTT; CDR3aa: CSVYGPMNTEAFF
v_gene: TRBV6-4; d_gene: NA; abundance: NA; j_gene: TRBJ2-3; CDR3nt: TGTGCCAGCAGTGAACAGGGAGGTACGCAGTATTTT; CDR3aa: CASSEQGGTQYF
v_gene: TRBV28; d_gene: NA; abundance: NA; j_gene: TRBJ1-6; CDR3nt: TGTGCCAGCAGTTTAATGGACCTCCTCCACTTT; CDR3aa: CASSLMDLLHF
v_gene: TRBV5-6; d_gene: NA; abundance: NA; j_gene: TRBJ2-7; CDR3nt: TGTGCCAGCAGCTTCGTGACAGGAGGCTACGAGCAGTACTTC; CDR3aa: CASSFVTGGYEQYF
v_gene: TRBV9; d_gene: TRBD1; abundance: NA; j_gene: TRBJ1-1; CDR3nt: TGTGCCAGCAGCCCCCCCCGGGCAGGGGGGAGGACTGAAGCTTTCTTT; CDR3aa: CASSPPRAGGRTEAFF
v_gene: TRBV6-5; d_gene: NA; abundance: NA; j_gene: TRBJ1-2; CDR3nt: TGTGCCAGCAGGGGAGGCGCGTCGCTATATGGCTACACCTTC; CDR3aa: CASRGGASLYGYTF
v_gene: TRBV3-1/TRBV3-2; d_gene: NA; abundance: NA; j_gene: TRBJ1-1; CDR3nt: TGTGCCAGCAGCCGGACTGGGGCTGAAGCTTTCTTT; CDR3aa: CASSRTGAEAFF
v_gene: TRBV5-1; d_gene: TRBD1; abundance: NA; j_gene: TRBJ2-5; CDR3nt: TGCGCCAGCAGCCCCCTAGTGGACAGGGGGGAGACCCAGTACTTC; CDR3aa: CASSPLVDRGETQYF
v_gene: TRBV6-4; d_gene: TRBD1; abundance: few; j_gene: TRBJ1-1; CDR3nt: TGTGCCAGCAGTAACAAGGACAGGCGCGGTGAAGCTTTCTTT; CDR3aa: CASSNKDRRGEAFF
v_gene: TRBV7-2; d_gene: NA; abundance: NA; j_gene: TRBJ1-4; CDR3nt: TGTGCCAGCAGCTTAGAGAGGGTTGGTGAAAAACTGTTTTTT; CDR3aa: CASSLERVGEKLFF
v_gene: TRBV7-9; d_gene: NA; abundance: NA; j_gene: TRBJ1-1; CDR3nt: TGTGCCAGCAGCTTATTAGGCCCGGGCACTGAAGCTTTCTTT; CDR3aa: CASSLLGPGTEAFF
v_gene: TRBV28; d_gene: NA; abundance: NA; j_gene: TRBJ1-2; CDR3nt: TGTGCCAGCAGTGCCCCGAGGGGGAACTACTATGGCTACACCTTC; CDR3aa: CASSAPRGNYYGYTF
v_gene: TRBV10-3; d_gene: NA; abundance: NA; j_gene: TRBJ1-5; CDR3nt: TGTGCCATCAGTGAACCTTCGGGGGGCTCAGGAAGCAATCAGCCCCAGCATTTT; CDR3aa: CAISEPSGGSGSNQPQHF
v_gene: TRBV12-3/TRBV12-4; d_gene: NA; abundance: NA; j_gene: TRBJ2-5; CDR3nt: TGTGCCAGCAGGGCGGGACTCGTAGAGACCCAGTACTTC; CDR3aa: CASRAGLVETQYF
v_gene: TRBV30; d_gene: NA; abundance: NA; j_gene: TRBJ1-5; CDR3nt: TGTGCCTGGAGTGTACAAACAGTTAATCAGCCCCAGCATTTT; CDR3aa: CAWSVQTVNQPQHF
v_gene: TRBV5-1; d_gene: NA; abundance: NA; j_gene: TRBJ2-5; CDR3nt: TGCGCCAGCAGCCCACAGGGTGGGCAAGAGACCCAGTACTTC; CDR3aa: CASSPQGGQETQYF
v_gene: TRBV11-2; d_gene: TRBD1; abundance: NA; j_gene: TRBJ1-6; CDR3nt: TGTGCCAGCAGCCCCGGACAGGGTTTAGCCCTCCACTTT; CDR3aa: CASSPGQGLALHF